Listed here is a single T cell receptor (beta chain). The target antigen is unknown. Unique molecular identifiers tagged the TCRbeta library. TCRdb re-analysed the PCR reads in MiXCR, keeping a single row per CDR3 protein. The sample yields about 980,000 distinct CDR3 sequences, roughly 29% seen once. The data originate from a study of T-cell reconstitution after alpha-beta-depleted transplantation in children. Study-wide points: In patients about two months after transplant, alpha-beta T cells reportedly arose from several hundred expanded graft clones. Surviving recipient T cells and intrathymic progenitors accounted for some patients' high TCRbeta diversity at day 60.

V lost 0 bases to trimming and J lost 4 bases, with 13 bases between them. Germline-derived CDR1 and CDR2 are MNHEY and SVGAGI. The CDR3 extends over 16 amino acids. The rearrangement uses TRBV6-5 and TRBJ1-3; D is unclear. The specimen comprised PBMCs, mostly from graft donor cells, sampled 360 days after TCRalphabeta/CD19-depleted stem cell transplant. The clonotype was recovered from a boy under two years old who had a stem cell transplant for SCID, so the T cells may come from the graft donor. The CDR3: CASSYSLRQDGNTIYF. The CDR3 DNA sequence: TGTGCCAGCAGTTACTCTCTCCGGCAGGACGGAAACACCATATATTTT.